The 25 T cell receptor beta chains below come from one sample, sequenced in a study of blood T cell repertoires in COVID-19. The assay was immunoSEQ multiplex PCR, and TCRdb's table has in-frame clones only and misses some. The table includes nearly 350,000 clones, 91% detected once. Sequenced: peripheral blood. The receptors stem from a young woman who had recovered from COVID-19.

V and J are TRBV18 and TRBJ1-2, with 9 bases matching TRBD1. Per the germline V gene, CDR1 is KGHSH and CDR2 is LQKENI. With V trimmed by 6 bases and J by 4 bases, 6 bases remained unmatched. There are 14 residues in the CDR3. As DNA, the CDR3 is TGTGCCAGCTCCCAAGGGACAGGGAGCTATGGCTACACCTTC. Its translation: CASSQGTGSYGYTF.

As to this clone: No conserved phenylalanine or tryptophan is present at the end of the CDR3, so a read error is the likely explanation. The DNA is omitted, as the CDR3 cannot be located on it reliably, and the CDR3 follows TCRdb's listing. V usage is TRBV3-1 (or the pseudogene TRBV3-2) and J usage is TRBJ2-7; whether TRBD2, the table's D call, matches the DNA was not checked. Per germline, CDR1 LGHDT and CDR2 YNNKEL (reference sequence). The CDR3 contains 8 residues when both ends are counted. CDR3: CASSQVNG.

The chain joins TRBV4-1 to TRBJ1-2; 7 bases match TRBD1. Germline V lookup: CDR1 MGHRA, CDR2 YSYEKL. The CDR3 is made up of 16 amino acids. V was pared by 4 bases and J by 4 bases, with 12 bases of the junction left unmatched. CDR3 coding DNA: TGCGCCAGCAGCCCACAAGACAGGGAAGTCGGCTATGGCTACACCTTC. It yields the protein CASSPQDREVGYGYTF.

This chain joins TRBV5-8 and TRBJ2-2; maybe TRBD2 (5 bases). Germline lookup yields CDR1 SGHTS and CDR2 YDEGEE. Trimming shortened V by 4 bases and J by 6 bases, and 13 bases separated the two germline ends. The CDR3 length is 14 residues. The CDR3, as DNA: TGTGCCAGCAGCCCCCACTGGGAGTCCGGGGAGCTGTTTTTT. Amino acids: CASSPHWESGELFF.

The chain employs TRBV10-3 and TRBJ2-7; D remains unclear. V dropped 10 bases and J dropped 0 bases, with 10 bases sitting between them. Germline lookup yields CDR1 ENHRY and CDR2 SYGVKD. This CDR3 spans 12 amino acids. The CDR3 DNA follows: TGTGCCACCTCACAGTCCTCCTACGAGCAGTACGTC. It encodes CATSQSSYEQYV.

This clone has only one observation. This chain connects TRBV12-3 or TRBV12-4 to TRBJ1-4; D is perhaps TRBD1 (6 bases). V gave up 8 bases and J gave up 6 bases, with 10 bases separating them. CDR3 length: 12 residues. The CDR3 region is CASRTDDEKLFF. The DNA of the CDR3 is TGTGCCAGCCGGACAGATGATGAAAAACTGTTTTTT.

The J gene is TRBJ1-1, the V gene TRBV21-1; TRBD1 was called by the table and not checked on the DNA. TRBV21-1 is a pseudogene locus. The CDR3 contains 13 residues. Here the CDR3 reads CASSKLHRALAFF. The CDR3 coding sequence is TGTGCCAGCAGCAAATTACACAGGGCTCTGGCTTTCTTT.

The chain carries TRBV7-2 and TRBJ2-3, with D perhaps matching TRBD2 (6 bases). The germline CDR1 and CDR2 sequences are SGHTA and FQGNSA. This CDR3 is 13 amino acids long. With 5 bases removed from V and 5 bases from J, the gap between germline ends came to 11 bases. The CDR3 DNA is TGTGCCAGCAGCCTAAGGGGAGGAGATACGCAGTATTTT. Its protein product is CASSLRGGDTQYF.

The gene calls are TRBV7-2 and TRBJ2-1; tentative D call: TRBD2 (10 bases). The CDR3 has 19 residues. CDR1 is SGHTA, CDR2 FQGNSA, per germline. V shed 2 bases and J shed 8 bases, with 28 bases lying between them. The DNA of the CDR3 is TGTGCCAGCAGCTTAACTCCAGGGACAGGGCTAGCGGGAGCGGATGAGCAGTTCTTC. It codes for CASSLTPGTGLAGADEQFF.

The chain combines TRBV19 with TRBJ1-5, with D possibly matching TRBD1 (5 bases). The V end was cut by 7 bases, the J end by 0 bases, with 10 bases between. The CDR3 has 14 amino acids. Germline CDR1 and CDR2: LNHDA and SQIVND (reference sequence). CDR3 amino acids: CASTTDYSNQPQHF. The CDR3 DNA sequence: TGTGCCAGTACGACAGATTATAGCAATCAGCCCCAGCATTTT.

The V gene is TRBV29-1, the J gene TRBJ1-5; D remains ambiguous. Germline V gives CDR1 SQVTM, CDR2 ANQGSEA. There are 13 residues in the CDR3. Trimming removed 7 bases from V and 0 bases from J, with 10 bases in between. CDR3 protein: CSASVYSNQPQHF. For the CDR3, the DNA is TGCAGCGCTTCGGTTTATAGCAATCAGCCCCAGCATTTT.

The CDR3 loop is CASSLWLAGGRRREQYV. The DNA for the CDR3 is TGTGCCAGCAGCTTGTGGCTAGCGGGGGGTCGGAGACGGGAGCAGTACGTC. The chain is built from TRBV5-4 and TRBJ2-7; TRBD2 matches at 11 bases. The trim removed 1 base at V and 7 bases at J, leaving 13 bases unmatched. CDR3 length: 17 residues. The germline gives CDR1 SGHNT, CDR2 YYREEE (reference sequence).

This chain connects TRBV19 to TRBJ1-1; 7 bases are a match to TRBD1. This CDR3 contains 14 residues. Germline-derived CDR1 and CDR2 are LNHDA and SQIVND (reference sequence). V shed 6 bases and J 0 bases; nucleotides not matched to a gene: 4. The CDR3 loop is CASRVDRVNTEAFF. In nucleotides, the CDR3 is TGTGCCAGTAGAGTTGACAGGGTGAACACTGAAGCTTTCTTT.

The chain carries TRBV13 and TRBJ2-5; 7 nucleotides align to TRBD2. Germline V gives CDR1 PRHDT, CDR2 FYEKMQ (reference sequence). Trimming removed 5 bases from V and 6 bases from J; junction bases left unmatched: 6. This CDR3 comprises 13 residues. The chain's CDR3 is CASSQNSGKTQYF. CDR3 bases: TGTGCCAGCAGCCAGAACAGCGGGAAGACCCAGTACTTC.

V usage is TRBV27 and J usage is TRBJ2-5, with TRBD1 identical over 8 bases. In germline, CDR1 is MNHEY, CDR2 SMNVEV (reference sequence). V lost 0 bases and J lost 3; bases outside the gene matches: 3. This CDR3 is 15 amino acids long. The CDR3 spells CASSLSGTGEETQYF. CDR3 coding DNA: TGTGCCAGCAGTTTATCCGGGACAGGAGAAGAGACCCAGTACTTC.

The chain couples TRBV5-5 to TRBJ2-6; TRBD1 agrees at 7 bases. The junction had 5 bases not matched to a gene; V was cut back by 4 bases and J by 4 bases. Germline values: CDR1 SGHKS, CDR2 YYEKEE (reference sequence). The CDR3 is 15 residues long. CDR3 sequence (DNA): TGTGCCAGCAGCCCAACAGGGGCCGGGGCCAACGTCCTGACTTTC. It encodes CASSPTGAGANVLTF. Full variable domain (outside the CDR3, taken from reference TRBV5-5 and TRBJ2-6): DAGVTQSPTHLIKTRGQQVTLRCSPISGHKSVSWYQQVLGQGPQFIFQYYEKEERGRGNFPDRFSARQFPNYSSELNVNALLLGDSALYLCASSPTGAGANVLTFGAGSRLTVL.

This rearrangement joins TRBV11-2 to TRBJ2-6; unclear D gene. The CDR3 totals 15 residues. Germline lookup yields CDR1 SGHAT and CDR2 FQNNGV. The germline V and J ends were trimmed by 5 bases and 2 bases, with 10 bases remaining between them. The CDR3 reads CASSNPSAGANVLTF. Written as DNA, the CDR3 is TGTGCCAGCAGCAACCCGTCGGCTGGGGCCAACGTCCTGACTTTC.

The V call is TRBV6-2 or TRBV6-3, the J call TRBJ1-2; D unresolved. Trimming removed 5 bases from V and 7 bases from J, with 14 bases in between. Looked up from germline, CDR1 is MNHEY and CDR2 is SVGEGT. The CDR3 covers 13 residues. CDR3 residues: CASSTPTRGGYTF. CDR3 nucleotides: TGTGCCAGCAGTACACCGACGAGAGGTGGCTACACCTTC.

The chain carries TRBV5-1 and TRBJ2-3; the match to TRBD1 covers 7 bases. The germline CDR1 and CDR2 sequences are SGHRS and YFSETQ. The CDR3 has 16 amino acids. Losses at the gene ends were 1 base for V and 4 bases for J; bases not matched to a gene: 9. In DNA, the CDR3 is TGCGCCAGCAGCTTGCTGACAGGGAAAACCCCAGATACGCAGTATTTT. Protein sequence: CASSLLTGKTPDTQYF.

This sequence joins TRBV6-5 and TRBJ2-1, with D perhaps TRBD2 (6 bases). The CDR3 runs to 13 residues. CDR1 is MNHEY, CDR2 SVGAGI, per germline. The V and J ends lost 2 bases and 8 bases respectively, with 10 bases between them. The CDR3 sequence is CASSYPGGDEQFF. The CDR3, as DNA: TGTGCCAGCAGTTACCCCGGGGGTGATGAGCAGTTCTTC.

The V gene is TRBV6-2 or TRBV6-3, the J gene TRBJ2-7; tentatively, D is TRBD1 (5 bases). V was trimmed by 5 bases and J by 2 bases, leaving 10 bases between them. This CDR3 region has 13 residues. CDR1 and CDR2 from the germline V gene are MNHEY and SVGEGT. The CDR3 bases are TGTGCCAGCAGTCAGGGTGTCCCCTACGAGCAGTACGTC. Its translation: CASSQGVPYEQYV.

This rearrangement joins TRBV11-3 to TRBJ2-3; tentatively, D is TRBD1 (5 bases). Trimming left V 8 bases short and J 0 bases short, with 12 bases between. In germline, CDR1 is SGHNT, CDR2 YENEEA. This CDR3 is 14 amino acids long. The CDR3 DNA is TGTGCCAGCTCCCAGGGCCGAAGCACAGATACGCAGTATTTT. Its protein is CASSQGRSTDTQYF.

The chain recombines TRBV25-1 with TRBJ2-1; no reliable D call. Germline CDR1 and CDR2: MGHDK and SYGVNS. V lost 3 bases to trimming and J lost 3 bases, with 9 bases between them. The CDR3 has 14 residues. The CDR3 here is CASSDGISYNEQFF. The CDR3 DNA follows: TGTGCCAGCAGTGACGGTATTAGCTACAATGAGCAGTTCTTC.

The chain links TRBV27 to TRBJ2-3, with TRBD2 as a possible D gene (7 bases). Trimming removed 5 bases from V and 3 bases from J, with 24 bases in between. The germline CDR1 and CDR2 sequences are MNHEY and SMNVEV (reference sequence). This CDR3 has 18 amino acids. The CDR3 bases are TGTGCCAGCAGTCCCAGCGGGGTGGGGGCCCTACCTACAGATACGCAGTATTTT. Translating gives CASSPSGVGALPTDTQYF.

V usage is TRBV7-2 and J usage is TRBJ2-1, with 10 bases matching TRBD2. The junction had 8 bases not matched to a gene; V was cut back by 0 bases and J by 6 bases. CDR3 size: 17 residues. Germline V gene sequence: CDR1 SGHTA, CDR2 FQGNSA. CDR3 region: CASSLAPTAGGFNEQFF. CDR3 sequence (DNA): TGTGCCAGCAGCTTAGCGCCCACAGCGGGAGGGTTCAATGAGCAGTTCTTC. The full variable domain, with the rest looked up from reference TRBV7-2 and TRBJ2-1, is GAGVSQSPSNKVTEKGKDVELRCDPISGHTALYWYRQSLGQGLEFLIYFQGNSAPDKSGLPSDRFSAERTGGSVSTLTIQRTQQEDSAVYLCASSLAPTAGGFNEQFFGPGTRLTVL.